This T cell receptor beta chain was identified in a study of identical twins (dated by TCRdb to 2016 to 2017). Study-level background: The study deep-sequenced TCR alpha and beta repertoires from monozygotic twins, unrelated adults of various ages and cord blood to test whether fetal clonotypes persist. To rule out contamination, replicate twin experiments were performed at different times with different library preparation protocols.

Results and caveats for the whole study, not just this receptor: Because the same donors could not be followed over many years, the conclusions relied on cross-sectional statistical analysis. A weaker excess of twin sharing was found in beta out-of-frame sequences because the signal-to-noise ratio was lowered by fewer shared sequences. Abundant cord blood beta clonotypes had fewer insertions, young adult naive repertoires showed a similar but weaker trend, and memory repertoires showed no such trend. Compared with coincidental sharing between unrelated individuals, an excess of low generation-probability sequences was observed among out-of-frame TCR alpha sequences shared between twins. Zero-insertion analyses could be partly confounded by invariant T cells such as MAIT and iNKT, although diverse VJ usage argued against such confounding for most clonotypes. In monozygotic twins, out-of-frame TCR alpha sharing was systematically underestimated by recombination models, although the models agreed with sharing between unrelated individuals.

As for this clonotype: No cognate antigen has been identified for it. No base quality values were provided; no much bigger clone lies one nucleotide off.

The library was generated by 5' RACE. Data came from an Illumina HiSeq 2000. Template switching added a universal primer binding site, and the final cDNA carried a unique molecular identifier that allowed TCR cDNA molecules to be counted accurately. Specific primers in the conserved constant-segment region were used to synthesize first-strand cDNA for the TCR alpha and beta chains. Each cDNA library was double barcoded, with a SMART-Mk sample barcode plus Illumina barcodes, to control for contamination. Two successive PCR steps introduced TruSeq adapter sequences along with Illumina sample barcodes. Sequencing of the TCR alpha and beta cDNA libraries was done on the Illumina HiSeq platform using custom primers. The study's processing was this. Raw reads were processed with MiGEC to extract unique molecular identifiers, and MiXCR was used to determine CDR3 positions. Recombination models were inferred per individual with the repgenHMM and IGoR tools using an EM algorithm. Shared clonotype analysis was performed with the tcR package in R, normalizing sharing by the product of cloneset sizes. To study raw recombination free of thymic and clonal selection effects, out-of-frame nonproductive sequences were analyzed. TCRdb reanalyzed the raw reads on its own, using fastp at Q25 for trimming and MiXCR for clone calling, and kept in-frame beta chains. Rows with one shared CDR3 protein collapse into an entry with the most common genes and DNA. TCRdb, rather than the study authors, made the V and J calls. The sample data list roughly 1.6 million distinct CDR3 sequences, and about 31% of these were observed just once. Clones ranked in the top ten supply approximately 0.25% of the sample.

CDR1 and CDR2 are drawn from the germline V gene: SQVTM, ANQGSEA. The junction shows trimming of 3 bases on V and 5 bases on J, and the gene matches do not reach 5 bases of it. The CDR3 runs 14 residues from the cysteine to the phenylalanine. Only the CDR3 region is kept as DNA, spanning 42 bases read in frame from base 1. Every donor was a healthy Caucasian. The chain uses TRBV29-1 and TRBJ2-3, with 10 bases in between that match TRBD1. The source of this sequence is a newborn girl in good health. Sequenced material: cord blood. CDR3 protein: CSVETGGARDTQYF. The DNA reads TGCAGCGTTGAGACAGGGGGCGCGAGAGATACGCAGTATTTT.